Listed here are 14 T cell receptor beta chains from one sample, sequenced in a study of cytomegalovirus exposure and HLA in healthy donors. Some clones are missing from TCRdb's copy, which holds only in-frame ones; the method was immunoSEQ multiplex PCR. The sample shows about 88,000 clones, roughly 84% of them seen only once. The sequenced sample consisted of PBMCs. The receptors here all came from a woman aged 18 to 35 in good health and CMV-seropositive.

The V and J genes are TRBV7-8 and TRBJ2-3; a possible D gene is TRBD2 (5 bases). This CDR3 region has 16 residues. From germline, CDR1 is SGHVS and CDR2 FQNEAQ. Deletions cut 5 bases from V and 0 bases from J, with 15 bases between. CDR3 sequence (DNA): TGTGCCAGCAGCCGAGACGGGATGCCAAGCACAGATACGCAGTATTTT. Protein product: CASSRDGMPSTDTQYF.

This clone was observed a few times. The chain uses TRBV11-2 and TRBJ2-2; D unresolved. There are 14 residues in the CDR3. V shed 9 bases and J shed 4 bases, with 15 bases lying between them. Looked up from germline, CDR1 is SGHAT and CDR2 is FQNNGV. The CDR3 DNA reads TGTGCCAGTACCCTTACAGTGGGCACCGGGGAGCTGTTTTTT. Amino acid sequence: CASTLTVGTGELFF.

V is TRBV4-1 and J is TRBJ1-6; D is uncertain. Trimming pared 0 bases from V and 15 bases from J, leaving 12 bases between. The CDR3 is made up of 13 amino acids. CDR1 MGHRA and CDR2 YSYEKL come from the germline V gene. CDR3 sequence reads: CASSQDFSQYLHF. CDR3 bases: TGCGCCAGCAGCCAAGATTTTAGCCAATACCTCCACTTT.

The V and J genes are TRBV19 and TRBJ2-3, with TRBD1 matching over 8 bases. CDR1 and CDR2 from the germline V gene are LNHDA and SQIVND (reference sequence). V trimming: 5 bases; J trimming: 4 bases; junction bases outside the gene matches: 5. The CDR3 is 14 residues long. The CDR3 DNA sequence: TGTGCCAGTAGTGAGGACAGGGTTCCAGATACGCAGTATTTT. It specifies CASSEDRVPDTQYF.

As to this clone: The junction does not match germline at one end; this may be a read error. The V gene is TRBV9, the J gene TRBJ2-5, with 9 bases identical to TRBD2. Germline V gene sequence: CDR1 SGDLS, CDR2 YYNGEE. The CDR3 runs to 16 residues. CDR3 nucleotide sequence: TGTGCCAGCAGCGTAGAGGCTAGCGGGGATCAAGGGACCCAGTACTTC. Translating it yields CASSVEASGDQGTQYF.

The V call is TRBV4-1, the J call TRBJ1-5; TRBD1 agrees at 10 bases. CDR1 and CDR2 (germline): MGHRA, YSYEKL. The CDR3 spans 18 residues. The V gene end was trimmed by 3 bases and the J gene end by 6 bases; junction bases not matched to a gene: 14. CDR3 in DNA: TGCGCCAGCAGCCATAAAACTGGGGGACAGGGGTGGATTCAGCCCCAGCATTTT. It translates to CASSHKTGGQGWIQPQHF.

The J gene is TRBJ1-2, the V gene TRBV5-4; D remains unclear. The CDR3 has 15 residues. Germline CDR1 and CDR2: SGHNT and YYREEE (reference sequence). Trimming removed 4 bases from V and 4 bases from J, with 17 bases in between. CDR3 protein: CASSAKVWSGYGYTF. The CDR3 nucleotides read TGTGCCAGCAGCGCTAAGGTGTGGAGCGGCTATGGCTACACCTTC.

The chain combines TRBV6-6 with TRBJ2-7; 7 nucleotides line up with TRBD1. Unmatched junction bases numbered 1, after V lost 2 bases and J lost 3 bases. Germline CDR1 reads MNHNY; CDR2 reads SVGAGI (reference sequence). The CDR3 length is 13 residues. As DNA, the CDR3 is TGTGCCAGCAGTTACCCAGGGGGCTACGAGCAGTACTTC. Its translation is CASSYPGGYEQYF.

This rearrangement joins TRBV7-3 to TRBJ2-7; 9 nucleotides match TRBD2. The CDR3 is 16 residues long. The germline V gene encodes CDR1 SGHTA and CDR2 FQGTGA. V was clipped by 10 bases and J by 7 bases; unmatched bases: 20. The chain's CDR3 is CATPGGSGGLRWEQYF. Here the CDR3 DNA reads TGTGCCACCCCAGGGGGTAGCGGGGGCCTCAGGTGGGAGCAGTACTTC.

The J gene is TRBJ1-1, the V gene TRBV9, with 7 bases matching TRBD1. J gave up 4 bases and V 3 bases, and 12 bases lay outside the gene matches. The length of the CDR3 is 16 residues. Germline CDR1 and CDR2: SGDLS and YYNGEE. The CDR3 region is CASSASLAGGFTEAFF. The CDR3 bases are TGTGCCAGCAGCGCCTCCCTGGCAGGGGGATTCACTGAAGCTTTCTTT.

The chain links TRBV29-1 to TRBJ1-5, with 8 positions matching TRBD1. The CDR3 contains 13 residues. Germline V gene sequence: CDR1 SQVTM, CDR2 ANQGSEA. The trim removed 5 bases at V and 6 bases at J, leaving 6 bases unmatched. For the CDR3, the DNA is TGCAGCGTTCGCGGACAGGGAGGTCAGCCCCAGCATTTT. Its protein product is CSVRGQGGQPQHF.

The rearrangement links TRBV15 to TRBJ2-3; D is possibly TRBD2 (5 bases). Germline assignment: CDR1 LNHNV and CDR2 YYDKDF (reference sequence). V was trimmed by 2 bases and J by 4 bases, leaving 10 bases between them. The CDR3 is 14 amino acids. Written as DNA, the CDR3 is TGTGCCACCAGCAGAACTTTGAGGGCAGATACGCAGTATTTT. This gives the protein CATSRTLRADTQYF.

The V gene is TRBV28, the J gene TRBJ1-2, with no clear D. V lost 8 bases and J lost 2, with 6 bases in between. The CDR3 loop spans 11 amino acids. Germline V lookup: CDR1 MDHEN, CDR2 SYDVKM. The CDR3, as DNA: TGTGCCAGCGGCTTCAACTATGGCTACACCTTC. Its translation is CASGFNYGYTF.

The V and J genes are TRBV10-1 and TRBJ2-7; D ambiguous. Trimming pared 2 bases from V and 1 base from J, leaving 12 bases between. This CDR3 is built from 15 residues. Germline-derived CDR1 and CDR2 are WNHNN and SYGVQD (reference sequence). The CDR3 loop reads CASSETQTPSYEQYF. The CDR3 region has the DNA TGCGCCAGCAGTGAGACTCAAACTCCATCCTACGAGCAGTACTTC.